A single sample gave rise to the 5 T cell receptor beta chains below, sequenced in a study of blood T cells in healthy people across ages. Primed by a sample-barcoded 5' primer and a J-beta primer mix, a second PCR proceeded for roughly 7 to 12 cycles. MiXCR, run by TCRdb on the 5' RACE reads, gives a single entry per CDR3 protein. This table has fewer than 1,200,000 distinct CDR3 sequences, about 25% appearing once. Separately, the same data were catalogued under a study of T cells of mothers and their children.

Sequenced material: blood. The receptor set was obtained from a girl aged 2 to 9 in good health.

This sequence joins TRBV5-1 and TRBJ1-2; 8 bases line up with TRBD1. CDR3 length: 14 residues. J gave up 4 bases and V 7 bases, and 9 bases lay outside the gene matches. Germline assignment: CDR1 SGHRS and CDR2 YFSETQ. CDR3 sequence reads: CASAGTGTGYGYTF. The CDR3 DNA sequence: TGCGCCAGCGCCGGGACCGGGACAGGCTATGGCTACACCTTC.

This clonotype has at least ten counts. The chain links TRBV5-1 to TRBJ1-1; D is unresolved. Germline V gene data show CDR1 as SGHRS and CDR2 as YFSETQ. V lost 4 bases and J 0 bases, leaving 7 bases between the germline ends. This CDR3 spans 13 amino acids. CDR3 DNA: TGCGCCAGCAGCAAGGAGCTGAACACTGAAGCTTTCTTT. Translating gives CASSKELNTEAFF. The full variable domain, its missing parts supplied by reference TRBV5-1 and TRBJ1-1, is KAGVTQTPRYLIKTRGQQVTLSCSPISGHRSVSWYQQTPGQGLQFLFEYFSETQRNKGNFPGRFSGRQFSNSRSEMNVSTLELGDSALYLCASSKELNTEAFFGQGTRLTVV.

The chain joins TRBV20-1 to TRBJ2-7, with D possibly being TRBD2 (6 bases). Germline CDR1 reads DFQATT; CDR2 reads SNEGSKA (reference sequence). V lost 0 bases to trimming and J lost 2 bases, with 14 bases between them. The CDR3 consists of 15 residues. The CDR3 coding sequence is TGCAGTGCTAGAGATCGGCGGCGGGACCCCTACGAGCAGTACTTC. Its translation: CSARDRRRDPYEQYF.

This clonotype has more than one count but fewer than ten. The rearrangement joins TRBV2 to TRBJ2-5; D remains ambiguous. V lost 1 base and J lost 14, with 14 bases in between. The CDR3 contains 12 residues. Germline V lookup: CDR1 SNHLY, CDR2 FYNNEI. CDR3 in amino acids: CASSEVAGPSYF. CDR3 coding DNA: TGTGCCAGCAGTGAAGTCGCAGGTCCGTCCTACTTC. Full variable domain (rest looked up from reference TRBV2 and TRBJ2-5): EPEVTQTPSHQVTQMGQEVILRCVPISNHLYFYWYRQILGQKVEFLVSFYNNEISEKSEIFDDQFSVERPDGSNFTLKIRSTKLEDSAMYFCASSEVAGPSYFGPGTRLLVL.

The chain combines TRBV6-6 with TRBJ2-3; TRBD2 matches 8 bases. Germline V gene data show CDR1 as MNHNY and CDR2 as SVGAGI (reference sequence). The CDR3 is 16 residues long. Germline trimming cut 2 bases from V and 3 bases from J; bases unmatched to any gene: 7. Here the CDR3 DNA reads TGTGCCAGCAGTTACGGCCGGGAGGGCCTAACAGATACGCAGTATTTT. Translating it yields CASSYGREGLTDTQYF.